Below, 17 T cell receptor beta chains from the same sample are listed, as sequenced in a study of shared clonotypes between healthy human individuals. TCRdb keeps only in-frame clones here, not all; method: immunoSEQ multiplex PCR. The table lists some 2.4 million clones, approximately 93% of them singletons. Sequencing was done on a sample of naive CD4+ T cells from PBMCs. Subset in this sample: CD45RA+ positively selected. Source of these receptors: a man between 18 and 35 years old in good health. Some clones in this sample may be carry-over from other donors' samples.

This clone was seen just once. CDR3 in amino acids: CASRHLGTGVVNEQFF. In nucleotides, the CDR3 is TGTGCCAGTAGGCACCTCGGGACAGGGGTTGTGAATGAGCAGTTCTTC. This chain uses TRBV19 with TRBJ2-1; 10 bases are shared with TRBD1. The V and J ends lost 6 bases and 7 bases, in that order; junction bases with no gene match: 12. Per germline, CDR1 LNHDA and CDR2 SQIVND (reference sequence). The CDR3 is made up of 16 amino acids.

The chain has TRBV7-3 and TRBJ1-1; tentative D call: TRBD1 (5 bases). Trimming stripped 6 bases from V and 4 bases from J, with 12 bases between. Germline-derived CDR1 and CDR2 are SGHTA and FQGTGA. This CDR3 comprises 13 residues. CDR3 amino acids: CASSLGTATEAFF. In nucleotides, the CDR3 is TGTGCCAGCAGTTTAGGGACGGCCACTGAAGCTTTCTTT.

The V and J genes are TRBV7-2 and TRBJ2-7, with 12 bases identical to TRBD1. The junction had 7 bases not matched to a gene; V was cut back by 5 bases and J by 5 bases. Looked up from germline, CDR1 is SGHTA and CDR2 is FQGNSA. This CDR3 has 15 residues. The CDR3 region has the DNA TGTGCCAGCAGCGGCCGGGACAGGGGGCACGACGAGCAGTACTTC. It codes for CASSGRDRGHDEQYF. The variable domain in full, with the rest retrieved from reference TRBV7-2 and TRBJ2-7, is GAGVSQSPSNKVTEKGKDVELRCDPISGHTALYWYRQSLGQGLEFLIYFQGNSAPDKSGLPSDRFSAERTGGSVSTLTIQRTQQEDSAVYLCASSGRDRGHDEQYFGPGTRLTVT.

Comment on this clone: The same CDR3 can be traced to other DNA sequences in this sample. This chain joins TRBV5-1 and TRBJ1-4; no clear D gene. V lost 2 bases, J lost 0 bases, and 8 bases lay in between. Germline-derived CDR1 and CDR2 are SGHRS and YFSETQ. This CDR3 is 15 amino acids long. The CDR3 sequence is CASSLNPATNEKLFF. In DNA, the CDR3 is TGCGCCAGCAGCTTAAACCCTGCAACTAATGAAAAACTGTTTTTT.

The rearrangement uses TRBV11-2 and TRBJ1-4; D is undetermined. Germline lookup yields CDR1 SGHAT and CDR2 FQNNGV. This CDR3 spans 15 amino acids. V gave up 5 bases and J gave up 0 bases, with 10 bases separating them. The CDR3 DNA follows: TGTGCCAGCAGCCCGTATAGAGCAACTAATGAAAAACTGTTTTTT. Translated: CASSPYRATNEKLFF.

The V call is TRBV6-6, the J call TRBJ1-2; TRBD1 matches at 10 bases. Germline values: CDR1 MNHNY, CDR2 SVGAGI (reference sequence). The CDR3 runs 16 residues. The J segment lost 2 bases and the V segment lost 6 bases, leaving 9 bases of the junction unmatched. In DNA, the CDR3 is TGTGCCAGCAGAGACCCGGGACAGGGGCCAAACTATGGCTACACCTTC. This gives the protein CASRDPGQGPNYGYTF.

The genes are TRBV2 and TRBJ2-3; 7 bases agree with TRBD1. V shed 9 bases, J shed 7 bases, and the junction held 13 bases outside the gene matches. Germline V CDR1 and CDR2: SNHLY, FYNNEI. The CDR3 contains 14 residues. CDR3 sequence: CASRPGQLWNTQYF. DNA of the CDR3: TGTGCCAGTAGGCCGGGACAGTTATGGAATACGCAGTATTTT.

This chain joins TRBV25-1 and TRBJ1-2; D is unclear. V lost 3 bases, J lost 0 bases, and 17 bases lay in between. The CDR3 spans 17 residues. Germline loops: CDR1 MGHDK, CDR2 SYGVNS. The CDR3 is CASSDRGGGYSNYGYTF. The CDR3 region has the DNA TGTGCCAGCAGTGACCGCGGAGGCGGATACTCTAACTATGGCTACACCTTC.

V usage is TRBV4-1 and J usage is TRBJ2-3; D possibly corresponds to TRBD1 (5 bases). V was trimmed by 5 bases and J by 1 base, leaving 7 bases between them. This CDR3 is built from 13 residues. Germline V gene data show CDR1 as MGHRA and CDR2 as YSYEKL. Here the CDR3 reads CASSWGRTDTQYF. The CDR3 DNA follows: TGCGCCAGCAGCTGGGGCCGCACAGATACGCAGTATTTT.

This chain joins TRBV7-9 and TRBJ1-3; TRBD1 might be the D (5 bases). CDR1 and CDR2 from the germline V gene are SEHNR and FQNEAQ (reference sequence). The ends were cut back, 5 bases at V and 0 bases at J, with 20 bases in the middle. This CDR3 spans 18 amino acids. The CDR3 here is CASSPRLTPGHSGNTIYF. The CDR3 DNA sequence: TGTGCCAGCAGCCCGCGATTGACCCCGGGGCACTCTGGAAACACCATATATTTT. The complete variable domain, with remaining parts taken from reference TRBV7-9 and TRBJ1-3, reads DTGVSQNPRHKITKRGQNVTFRCDPISEHNRLYWYRQTLGQGPEFLTYFQNEAQLEKSRLLSDRFSAERPKGSFSTLEIQRTEQGDSAMYLCASSPRLTPGHSGNTIYFGEGSWLTVV.

The rearrangement joins TRBV5-1 to TRBJ2-2; perhaps TRBD1 as D (5 bases). V gave up 4 bases and J gave up 0 bases, with 13 bases separating them. Germline V gives CDR1 SGHRS, CDR2 YFSETQ. The CDR3 is made up of 16 amino acids. The CDR3 DNA follows: TGCGCCAGCAGCCCCCCGGGCAGGGCGAACACCGGGGAGCTGTTTTTT. This sequence encodes CASSPPGRANTGELFF.

The chain carries TRBV28 and TRBJ2-5; 16 bases agree with TRBD2. The DNA end is a closer match to TRBJ2-7, so the J assignment may be wrong. This CDR3 region has 20 residues. In germline, CDR1 is MDHEN, CDR2 SYDVKM. CDR3 loop: CASSLEVRGTSGRAYHEQYF. The CDR3 coding sequence is TGTGCCAGCAGTTTAGAAGTCCGTGGGACTAGCGGGAGGGCCTACCACGAGCAGTACTTC.

Here the CDR3 DNA reads TGCGCCAGCACAAGCGGGACGAACACCGGGGAGCTGTTTTTT. Translated: CASTSGTNTGELFF. The chain uses TRBV10-2 and TRBJ2-2; 7 nucleotides agree with TRBD2. CDR1 and CDR2 from the germline V gene are WSHSY and SAAADI. With 7 bases clipped from V and 0 bases from J, the junction kept 2 bases outside the gene matches. The CDR3 runs 14 residues.

The rearrangement joins TRBV28 to TRBJ2-6, with TRBD2 as a possible D gene (7 bases). Per the germline V gene, CDR1 is MDHEN and CDR2 is SYDVKM. V dropped 7 bases and J dropped 0 bases, with 22 bases sitting between them. CDR3 size: 19 residues. CDR3 nucleotides: TGTGCCAGCAAGGGGGGGCTCTATAGGTGGGACTCTGGGGCCAACGTCCTGACTTTC. This sequence encodes CASKGGLYRWDSGANVLTF.

The chain combines TRBV28 with TRBJ2-7, with D possibly matching TRBD2 (5 bases). The CDR3 loop spans 13 amino acids. V shed 2 bases and J shed 5 bases, with 10 bases lying between them. Germline lookup yields CDR1 MDHEN and CDR2 SYDVKM. The CDR3 loop reads CASSLRGSHEQYF. The CDR3, as DNA: TGTGCCAGCAGTTTACGAGGGTCACACGAGCAGTACTTC.

CDR3 in amino acids: CASSYSKGGLNYEQYF. The CDR3 DNA reads as TGTGCCAGCAGTTACTCGAAGGGAGGCCTAAACTACGAGCAGTACTTC. The genes are TRBV6-6 and TRBJ2-7; D perhaps matches TRBD2 (6 bases). Germline V gene lookup returns CDR1 MNHNY and CDR2 SVGAGI (reference sequence). The CDR3 sequence is 16 residues long. Deletions cut 0 bases from V and 3 bases from J, with 15 bases between.

The genes are TRBV4-2 and TRBJ2-7; D perhaps matches TRBD1 (6 bases). Germline V gene data show CDR1 as LGHNA and CDR2 as YNFKEQ. The ends were cut back, 0 bases at V and 4 bases at J, with 10 bases in the middle. This CDR3 has 14 amino acids. The CDR3 spells CASSQELGQYEQYF. The CDR3 nucleotides read TGTGCCAGCAGCCAAGAGTTAGGACAGTACGAGCAGTACTTC.